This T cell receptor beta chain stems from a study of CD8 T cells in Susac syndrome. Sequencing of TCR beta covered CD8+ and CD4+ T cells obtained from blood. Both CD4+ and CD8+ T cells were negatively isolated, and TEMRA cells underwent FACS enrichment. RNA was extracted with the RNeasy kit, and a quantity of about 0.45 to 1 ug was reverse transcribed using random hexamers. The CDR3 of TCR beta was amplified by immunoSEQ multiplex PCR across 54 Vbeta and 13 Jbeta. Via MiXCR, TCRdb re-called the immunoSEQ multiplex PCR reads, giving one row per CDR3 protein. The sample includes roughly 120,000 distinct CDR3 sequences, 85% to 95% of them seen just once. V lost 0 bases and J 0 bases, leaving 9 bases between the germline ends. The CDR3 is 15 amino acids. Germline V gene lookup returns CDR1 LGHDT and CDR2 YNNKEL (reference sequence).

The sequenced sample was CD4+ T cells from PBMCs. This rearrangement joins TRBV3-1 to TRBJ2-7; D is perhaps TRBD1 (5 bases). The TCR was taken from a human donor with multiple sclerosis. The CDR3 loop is CASSQEQVGSYEQYF. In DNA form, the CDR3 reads TGTGCCAGCAGCCAAGAACAGGTGGGCTCCTACGAGCAGTACTTC.